This passage covers 14 T cell receptor beta chains from one sample sequenced in a study of blood T cell repertoires in COVID-19 (dated by TCRdb to between 2020 and 2021). Libraries came from the immunoSEQ multiplex PCR assay. Imported from immuneACCESS, the table was reduced by TCRdb to in-frame sequences with V and J called. These copies leave out some clones; in studies compared against another copy, an unresolved V gene accounts for under half, and the cause of the remainder is not known. This sample comprises 250,000 or so clones, 84% of them detected only once. The ten largest clones add up to more than 1.5% of the sample. The sample consisted of peripheral blood. These TCRs come from a woman in her thirties or forties who had recovered from COVID-19.

This chain joins TRBV18 and TRBJ1-2; the D gene is possibly TRBD1 (5 bases). The CDR3 is made up of 15 amino acids. V was pared by 2 bases and J by 4 bases, with 14 bases between. Germline-derived CDR1 and CDR2 are KGHSH and LQKENI. Written as DNA, the CDR3 is TGTGCCAGCTCACCAGATCTTCAAGGGGCCTATGGCTACACCTTC. The encoded protein is CASSPDLQGAYGYTF.

The J gene is TRBJ1-4, the V gene TRBV6-1; a possible D gene is TRBD1 (5 bases). The CDR3 covers 17 residues. Germline assignment: CDR1 MNHNS and CDR2 SASEGT. V lost 2 bases and J lost 3, with 16 bases in between. CDR3 bases: TGTGCCAGCAGTGAACGAGTAGCCGGGGGAGCTAATGAAAAACTGTTTTTT. Its protein is CASSERVAGGANEKLFF.

The chain couples TRBV28 to TRBJ2-5; 8 bases align to TRBD1. V shed 6 bases and J 0 bases; nucleotides not matched to a gene: 6. CDR3 size: 15 residues. Germline V lookup: CDR1 MDHEN, CDR2 SYDVKM. CDR3: CASREAGGYQETQYF. The CDR3 region has the DNA TGTGCCAGCAGAGAAGCAGGGGGCTACCAAGAGACCCAGTACTTC.

The chain joins TRBV6-1 to TRBJ1-5, with D possibly TRBD1 on 6 matching bases. CDR3 length: 14 residues. Germline lookup yields CDR1 MNHNS and CDR2 SASEGT. V lost 3 bases and J 7 bases, leaving 13 bases between the germline ends. CDR3 sequence (DNA): TGTGCCAGCAGTGAGTCAGGGGTAGGGCAGCCCCAGCATTTT. It yields the protein CASSESGVGQPQHF.

The J gene is TRBJ1-1, the V gene TRBV28; a possible D gene is TRBD1 (6 bases). There are 14 residues in the CDR3. Germline CDR1 is MDHEN and CDR2 is SYDVKM. Between the trimmed V and J ends, which lost 1 base and 5 bases, there was a span of 11 bases. The CDR3 DNA reads as TGTGCCAGCAGTTTATCACAGGGCGGGACTGAAGCTTTCTTT. It translates to CASSLSQGGTEAFF.

The chain has TRBV5-1 and TRBJ2-3, with TRBD1 matching over 7 bases. Germline V gene sequence: CDR1 SGHRS, CDR2 YFSETQ. V lost 1 base, J lost 0 bases, and 2 bases stayed unmatched. The CDR3 is made up of 15 amino acids. The CDR3 nucleotides are TGCGCCAGCAGCTTGCCGACAGGGAGCACAGATACGCAGTATTTT. Translation: CASSLPTGSTDTQYF.

The rearrangement joins TRBV9 to TRBJ2-2, with a possible D match to TRBD1 (7 bases). Germline CDR1 SGDLS, CDR2 YYNGEE. V was cut by 6 bases and J by 2 bases, with 17 bases left in between. The CDR3 is 16 amino acids. This chain's CDR3 is CASNLGGTDNTGELFF. CDR3 DNA sequence: TGTGCCAGCAATCTAGGGGGGACAGATAACACCGGGGAGCTGTTTTTT.

V usage is TRBV6-6 and J usage is TRBJ1-5; 10 bases match TRBD1. The CDR3 has 18 residues. With V trimmed by 5 bases and J by 1 base, 11 bases remained unmatched. CDR1 and CDR2 (germline): MNHNY, SVGAGI (reference sequence). The CDR3, as DNA: TGTGCCAGCAGTCGAACCGGGACAGGGGTGAGAAGCAATCAGCCCCAGCATTTT. Its translation: CASSRTGTGVRSNQPQHF.

The chain joins TRBV5-1 to TRBJ2-3; the D is unclear. The V end lost 5 bases, the J end lost 0 bases, and 7 bases lay between the germline ends. Germline CDR1 SGHRS, CDR2 YFSETQ. CDR3 length: 13 amino acids. In nucleotides, the CDR3 is TGCGCCAGCAGAACAGACAGCACAGATACGCAGTATTTT. Translation gives CASRTDSTDTQYF.

The rearrangement links TRBV6-5 to TRBJ1-4; D is perhaps TRBD1 (6 bases). The CDR3 length is 14 residues. Trimming left V 4 bases short and J 13 bases short, with 19 bases between. Germline V gene lookup returns CDR1 MNHEY and CDR2 SVGAGI. The CDR3 DNA follows: TGTGCCAGCAGTTCCCCGGGTATCTACAGGGCACTGTTTTTT. Its protein product is CASSSPGIYRALFF.

The gene calls are TRBV12-2 and TRBJ2-2; the listed D gene, TRBD2, was not tested against the DNA. TRBV12-2 is a recognized pseudogene. This CDR3 has 17 residues. CDR3 residues: CASRSEVPREDTGELFF. The CDR3 DNA follows: TGTGCAAGTCGGTCGGAAGTCCCGAGGGAGGACACCGGGGAGCTGTTTTTT.

The chain couples TRBV7-2 to TRBJ1-2; unclear D gene. Germline loops: CDR1 SGHTA, CDR2 FQGNSA. This CDR3 is built from 14 residues. The ends were cut back, 4 bases at V and 4 bases at J, with 13 bases in the middle. Written as DNA, the CDR3 is TGTGCCAGCAGCTCACGCACTACGGGCTATGGCTACACCTTC. Translation: CASSSRTTGYGYTF.

This CDR3 reads CASSEQGNGANVLTF. The CDR3 coding sequence is TGTGCCAGCAGCGAACAGGGGAATGGGGCCAACGTCCTGACTTTC. This chain joins TRBV2 and TRBJ2-6, with TRBD1 matching over 7 bases. The length of the CDR3 is 15 residues. J was trimmed by 3 bases and V by 6 bases; bases with no gene match: 5. CDR1 and CDR2 from the germline V gene are SNHLY and FYNNEI. Filled out from reference TRBV2 and TRBJ2-6, the complete variable domain reads EPEVTQTPSHQVTQMGQEVILRCVPISNHLYFYWYRQILGQKVEFLVSFYNNEISEKSEIFDDQFSVERPDGSNFTLKIRSTKLEDSAMYFCASSEQGNGANVLTFGAGSRLTVL.

This rearrangement joins TRBV5-1 to TRBJ2-3; no clear D gene. CDR1 SGHRS and CDR2 YFSETQ come from the germline V gene. This CDR3 spans 12 amino acids. V was cut by 4 bases and J by 0 bases, with 3 bases left in between. CDR3 region: CASSRSTDTQYF. The CDR3 bases are TGCGCCAGCAGCCGGAGCACAGATACGCAGTATTTT.